The present T cell receptor beta chain was sequenced within a study of cytomegalovirus exposure and HLA in healthy donors. Overall study context: Earlier findings included roughly 100 million unique TCR beta sequences obtained from about 179 million T cells. Broader study findings: Later findings reportedly placed an Asian-associated ancestry cluster below the 666-donor mean for N-insertions. In a later analysis, TCR beta V- and J-gene trimming was associated with a missense DCLRE1C variant.

The PCR contained 60 Vbeta and 13 Jbeta primers. Assay used: immunoSEQ multiplex PCR; TCRdb lists only in-frame clones, some missing. The sample consists of 100,000 or so clones, 15% of them appearing once. With regard to this clone: Its specificity is unknown.

CDR1 is SGHVS and CDR2 is FNYEAQ in the germline V gene. The CDR3 has 16 amino acids. V was clipped by 4 bases and J by 3 bases, with 18 bases between them. Healthy individuals who donated bone marrow served as the donors. Sequenced: PBMCs. The clonotype comes from a female donor in good health and CMV-seronegative. The chain is built from TRBV7-6 and TRBJ1-2, with no clear D. The CDR3 coding sequence is TGTGCCAGCAGCTCCCGTTACGGAGGAGACTACTATGGCTACACCTTC. It specifies CASSSRYGGDYYGYTF.